This T cell receptor beta chain was identified during a study of blood T cell repertoires in COVID-19. The germline CDR1 and CDR2 sequences are WSHSY and SAAADI. V lost 6 bases and J 5 bases, leaving 16 bases between the germline ends. This CDR3 is 14 amino acids long. TCRdb's copy holds only in-frame clones and misses some; the assay was immunoSEQ multiplex PCR. This table holds 8,500 to 10,000 clones, roughly 80% found once. This TCR derives from a man between 65 and 79 years old with active COVID-19. Sequenced material: peripheral blood. This chain links TRBV10-2 with TRBJ1-2; perhaps TRBD1 as D (6 bases). CDR3 bases: TGCGCCAGCAGCCCGTCCGGGACACCTTATGGCTACACCTTC. It codes for CASSPSGTPYGYTF.